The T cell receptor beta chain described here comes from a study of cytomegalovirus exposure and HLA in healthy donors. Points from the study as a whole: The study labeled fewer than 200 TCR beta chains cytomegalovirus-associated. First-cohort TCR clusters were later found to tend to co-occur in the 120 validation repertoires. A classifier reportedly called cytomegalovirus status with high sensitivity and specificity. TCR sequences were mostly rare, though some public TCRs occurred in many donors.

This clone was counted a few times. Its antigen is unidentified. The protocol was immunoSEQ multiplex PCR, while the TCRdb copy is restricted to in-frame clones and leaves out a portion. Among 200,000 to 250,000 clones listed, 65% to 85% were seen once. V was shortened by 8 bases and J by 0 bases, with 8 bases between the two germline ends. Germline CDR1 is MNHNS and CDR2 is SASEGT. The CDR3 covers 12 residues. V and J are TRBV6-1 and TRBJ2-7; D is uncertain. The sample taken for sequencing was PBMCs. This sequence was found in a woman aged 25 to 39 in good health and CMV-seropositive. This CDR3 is CASSAISYEQYF. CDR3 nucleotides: TGTGCCAGCTCCGCTATCTCCTACGAGCAGTACTTC.